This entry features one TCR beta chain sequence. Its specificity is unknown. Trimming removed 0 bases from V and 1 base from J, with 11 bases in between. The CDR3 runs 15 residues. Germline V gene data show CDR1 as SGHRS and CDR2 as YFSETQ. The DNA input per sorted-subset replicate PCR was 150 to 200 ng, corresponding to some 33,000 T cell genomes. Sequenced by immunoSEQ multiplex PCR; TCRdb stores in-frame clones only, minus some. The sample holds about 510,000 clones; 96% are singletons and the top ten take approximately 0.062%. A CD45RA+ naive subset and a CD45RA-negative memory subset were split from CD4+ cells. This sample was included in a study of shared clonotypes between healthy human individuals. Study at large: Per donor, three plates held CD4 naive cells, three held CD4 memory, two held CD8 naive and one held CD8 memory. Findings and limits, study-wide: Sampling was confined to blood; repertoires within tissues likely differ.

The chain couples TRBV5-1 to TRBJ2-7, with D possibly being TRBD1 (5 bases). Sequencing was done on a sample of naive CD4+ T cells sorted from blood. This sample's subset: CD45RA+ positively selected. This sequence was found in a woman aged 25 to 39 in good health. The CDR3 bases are TGCGCCAGCAGCTTGGGCTCAGGGCTTTCCTACGAGCAGTACTTC. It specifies CASSLGSGLSYEQYF.